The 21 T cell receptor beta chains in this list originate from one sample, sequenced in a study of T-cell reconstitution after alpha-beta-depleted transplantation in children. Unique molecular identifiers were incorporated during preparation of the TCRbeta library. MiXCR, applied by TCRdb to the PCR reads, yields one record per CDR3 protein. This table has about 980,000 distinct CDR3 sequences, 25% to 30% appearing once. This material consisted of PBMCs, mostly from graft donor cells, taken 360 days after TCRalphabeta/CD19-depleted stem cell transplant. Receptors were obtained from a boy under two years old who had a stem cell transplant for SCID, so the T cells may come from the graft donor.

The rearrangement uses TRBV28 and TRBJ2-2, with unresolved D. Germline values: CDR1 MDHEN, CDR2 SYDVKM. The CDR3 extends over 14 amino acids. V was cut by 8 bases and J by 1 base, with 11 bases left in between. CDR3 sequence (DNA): TGTGCCAGCGGGAAAGGGATGAACACCGGGGAGCTGTTTTTT. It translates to CASGKGMNTGELFF.

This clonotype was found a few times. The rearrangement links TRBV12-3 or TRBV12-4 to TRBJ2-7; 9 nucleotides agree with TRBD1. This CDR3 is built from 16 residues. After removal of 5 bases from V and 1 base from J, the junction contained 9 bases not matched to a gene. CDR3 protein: CASSPHPGQGSYEQYF. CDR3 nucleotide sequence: TGTGCCAGCAGTCCGCACCCGGGACAGGGTTCCTACGAGCAGTACTTC.

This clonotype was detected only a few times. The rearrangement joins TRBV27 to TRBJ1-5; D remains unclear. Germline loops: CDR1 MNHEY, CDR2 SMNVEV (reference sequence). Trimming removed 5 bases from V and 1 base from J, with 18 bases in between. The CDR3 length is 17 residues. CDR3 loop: CASSPRDSLWSNQPQHF. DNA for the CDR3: TGTGCCAGCAGTCCCCGGGATTCCCTTTGGAGCAATCAGCCCCAGCATTTT.

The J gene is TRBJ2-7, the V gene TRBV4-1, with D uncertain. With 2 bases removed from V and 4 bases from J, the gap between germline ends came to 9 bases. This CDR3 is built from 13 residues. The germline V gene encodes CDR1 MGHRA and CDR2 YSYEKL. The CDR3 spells CASSQPGRYEQYF. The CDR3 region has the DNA TGCGCCAGCAGCCAACCCGGGCGGTACGAGCAGTACTTC.

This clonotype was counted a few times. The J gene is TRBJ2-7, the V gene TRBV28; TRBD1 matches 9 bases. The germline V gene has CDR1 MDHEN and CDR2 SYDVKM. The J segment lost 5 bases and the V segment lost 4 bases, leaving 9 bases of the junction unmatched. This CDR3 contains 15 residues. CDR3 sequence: CASSSAGTGIDEQYF. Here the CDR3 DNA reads TGTGCCAGCAGTTCCGCCGGGACAGGGATCGACGAGCAGTACTTC.

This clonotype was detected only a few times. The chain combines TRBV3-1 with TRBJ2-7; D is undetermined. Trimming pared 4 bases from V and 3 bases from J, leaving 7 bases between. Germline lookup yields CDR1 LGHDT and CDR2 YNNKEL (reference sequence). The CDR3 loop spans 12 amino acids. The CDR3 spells CASSPYGYEQYF. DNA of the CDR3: TGTGCCAGCAGCCCTTACGGCTACGAGCAGTACTTC.

CDR3 in DNA: TGTGCCAGCAGTTCACCTAGGACAATGCACACTGAAGCTTTCTTT. As protein: CASSSPRTMHTEAFF. The chain has TRBV28 and TRBJ1-1; a possible D gene is TRBD1 (5 bases). The V end was cut by 4 bases, the J end by 3 bases, with 15 bases between. CDR3 length: 15 amino acids. Looked up from germline, CDR1 is MDHEN and CDR2 is SYDVKM.

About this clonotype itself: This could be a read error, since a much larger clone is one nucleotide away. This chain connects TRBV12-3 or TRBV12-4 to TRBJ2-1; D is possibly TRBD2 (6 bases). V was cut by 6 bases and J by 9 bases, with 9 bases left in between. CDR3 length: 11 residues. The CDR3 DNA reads TGTGCCAGCAGATTCGGGGGTGAGCAGTTCTTC. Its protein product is CASRFGGEQFF.

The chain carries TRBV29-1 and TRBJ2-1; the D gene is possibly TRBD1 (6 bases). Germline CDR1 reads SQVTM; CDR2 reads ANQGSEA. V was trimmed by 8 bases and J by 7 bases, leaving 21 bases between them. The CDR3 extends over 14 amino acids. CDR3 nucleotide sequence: TGCAGCACCCTGGACATACTTAGGGGGAATGAGCAGTTCTTC. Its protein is CSTLDILRGNEQFF.

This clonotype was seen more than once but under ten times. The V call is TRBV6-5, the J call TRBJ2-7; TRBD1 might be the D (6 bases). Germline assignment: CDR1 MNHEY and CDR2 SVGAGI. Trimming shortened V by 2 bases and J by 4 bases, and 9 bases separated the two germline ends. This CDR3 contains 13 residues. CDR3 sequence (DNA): TGTGCCAGCAGTTACATACAGGGATACGAGCAGTACTTC. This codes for CASSYIQGYEQYF.

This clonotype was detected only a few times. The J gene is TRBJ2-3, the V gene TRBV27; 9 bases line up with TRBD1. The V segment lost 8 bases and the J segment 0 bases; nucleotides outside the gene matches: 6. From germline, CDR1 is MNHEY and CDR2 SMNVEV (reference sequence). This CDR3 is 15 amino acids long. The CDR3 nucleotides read TGTGCCAGCGGAAGACAGGGGGATAGCACAGATACGCAGTATTTT. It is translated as CASGRQGDSTDTQYF.

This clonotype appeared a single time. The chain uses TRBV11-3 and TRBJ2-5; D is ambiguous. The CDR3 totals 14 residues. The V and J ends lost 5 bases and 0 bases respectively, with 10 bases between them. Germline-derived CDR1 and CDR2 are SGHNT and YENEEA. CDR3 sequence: CASSRGPNQETQYF. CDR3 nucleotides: TGTGCCAGCAGCCGCGGACCGAACCAAGAGACCCAGTACTTC.

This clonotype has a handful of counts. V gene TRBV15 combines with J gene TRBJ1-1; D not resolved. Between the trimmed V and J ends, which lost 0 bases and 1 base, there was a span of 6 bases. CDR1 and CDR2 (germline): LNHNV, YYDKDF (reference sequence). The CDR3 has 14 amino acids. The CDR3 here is CATSRDGKNTEAFF. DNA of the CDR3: TGTGCCACCAGCAGAGATGGGAAGAACACTGAAGCTTTCTTT.

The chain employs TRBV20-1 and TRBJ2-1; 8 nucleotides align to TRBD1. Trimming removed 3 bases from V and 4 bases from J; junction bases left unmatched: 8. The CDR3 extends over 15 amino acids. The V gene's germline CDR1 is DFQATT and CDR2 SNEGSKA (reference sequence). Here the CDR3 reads CSARVGGTGYNEQFF. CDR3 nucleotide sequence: TGCAGTGCTAGGGTGGGCGGGACAGGATACAATGAGCAGTTCTTC.

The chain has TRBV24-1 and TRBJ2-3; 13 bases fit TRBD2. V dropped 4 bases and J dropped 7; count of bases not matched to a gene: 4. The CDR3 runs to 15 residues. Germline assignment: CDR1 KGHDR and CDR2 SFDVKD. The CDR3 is CATSDRLAGGNTQYF. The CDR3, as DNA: TGTGCCACCAGTGACCGACTAGCGGGGGGTAATACGCAGTATTTT.

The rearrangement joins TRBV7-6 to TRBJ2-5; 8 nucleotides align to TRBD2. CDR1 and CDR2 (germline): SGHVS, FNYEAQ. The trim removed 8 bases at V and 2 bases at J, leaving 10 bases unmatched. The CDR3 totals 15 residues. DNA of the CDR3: TGTGCCAGCGCGACGGGAGGGGCCTTGCAAGAGACCCAGTACTTC. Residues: CASATGGALQETQYF.

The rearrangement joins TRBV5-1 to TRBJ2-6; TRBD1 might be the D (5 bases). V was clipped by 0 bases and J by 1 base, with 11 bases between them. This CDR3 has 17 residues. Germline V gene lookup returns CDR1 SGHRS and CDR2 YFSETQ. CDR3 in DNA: TGCGCCAGCAGCTTGGGGTTCCAGGGTTCTGGGGCCAACGTCCTGACTTTC. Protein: CASSLGFQGSGANVLTF.

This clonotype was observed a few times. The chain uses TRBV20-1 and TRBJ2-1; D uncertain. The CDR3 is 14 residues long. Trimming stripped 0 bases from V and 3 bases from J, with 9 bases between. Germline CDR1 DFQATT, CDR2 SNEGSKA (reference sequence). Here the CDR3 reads CSAREDSRYNEQFF. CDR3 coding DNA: TGCAGTGCTAGAGAGGATAGCCGCTACAATGAGCAGTTCTTC.

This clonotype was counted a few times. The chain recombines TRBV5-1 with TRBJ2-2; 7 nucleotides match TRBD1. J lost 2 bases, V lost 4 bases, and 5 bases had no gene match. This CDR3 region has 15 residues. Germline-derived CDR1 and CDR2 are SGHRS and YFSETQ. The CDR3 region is CASSTGAINTGELFF. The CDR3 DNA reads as TGCGCCAGCAGCACAGGGGCGATAAACACCGGGGAGCTGTTTTTT.

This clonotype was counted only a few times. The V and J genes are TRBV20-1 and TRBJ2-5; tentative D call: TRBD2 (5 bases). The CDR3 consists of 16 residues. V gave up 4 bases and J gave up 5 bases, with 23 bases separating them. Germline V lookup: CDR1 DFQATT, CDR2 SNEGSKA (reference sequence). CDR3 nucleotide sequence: TGCAGTGCTATACCAGGACCCTTCGATAGAGGGGAGACCCAGTACTTC. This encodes CSAIPGPFDRGETQYF.

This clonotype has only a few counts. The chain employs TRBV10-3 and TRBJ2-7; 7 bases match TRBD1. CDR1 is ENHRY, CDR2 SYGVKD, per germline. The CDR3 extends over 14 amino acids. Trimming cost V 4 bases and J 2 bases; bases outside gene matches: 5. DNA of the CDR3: TGTGCCATCAGTGGCAGGGACAGAGCCTACGAGCAGTACTTC. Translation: CAISGRDRAYEQYF.